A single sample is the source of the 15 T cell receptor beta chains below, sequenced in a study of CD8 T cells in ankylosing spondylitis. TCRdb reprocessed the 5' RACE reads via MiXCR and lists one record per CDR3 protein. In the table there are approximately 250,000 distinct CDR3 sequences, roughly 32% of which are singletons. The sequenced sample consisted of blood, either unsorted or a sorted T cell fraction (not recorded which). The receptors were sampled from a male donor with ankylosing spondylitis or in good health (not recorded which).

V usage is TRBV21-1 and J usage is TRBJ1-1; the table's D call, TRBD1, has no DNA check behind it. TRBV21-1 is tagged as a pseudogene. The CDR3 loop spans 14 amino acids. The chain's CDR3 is CASSSGTEHTEAFF. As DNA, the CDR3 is TGTGCCAGCAGCTCAGGGACAGAACACACTGAAGCTTTCTTT.

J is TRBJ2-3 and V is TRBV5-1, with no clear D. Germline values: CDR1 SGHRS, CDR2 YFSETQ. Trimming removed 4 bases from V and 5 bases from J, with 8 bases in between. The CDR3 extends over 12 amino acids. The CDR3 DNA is TGCGCCAGCAGCCTATACAGAGATACGCAGTATTTT. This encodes CASSLYRDTQYF.

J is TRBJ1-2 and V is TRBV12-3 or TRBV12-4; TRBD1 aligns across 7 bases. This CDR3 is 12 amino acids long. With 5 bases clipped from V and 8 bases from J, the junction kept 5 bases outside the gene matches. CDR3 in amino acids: CASSPLGGGYTF. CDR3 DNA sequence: TGTGCCAGCAGTCCCCTAGGGGGCGGCTACACCTTC.

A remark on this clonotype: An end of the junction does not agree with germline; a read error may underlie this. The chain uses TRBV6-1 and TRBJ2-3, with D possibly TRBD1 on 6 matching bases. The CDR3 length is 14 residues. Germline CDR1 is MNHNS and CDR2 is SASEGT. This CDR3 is CASGETGPTDTQYF. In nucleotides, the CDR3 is TGTGCCAGCGGTGAGACAGGTCCCACAGATACGCAGTATTTT.

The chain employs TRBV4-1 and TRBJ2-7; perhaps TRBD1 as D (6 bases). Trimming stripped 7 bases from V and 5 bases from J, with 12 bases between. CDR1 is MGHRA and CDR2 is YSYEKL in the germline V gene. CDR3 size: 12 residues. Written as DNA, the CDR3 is TGCGCCAGCACTGGGACAAGGGACGAGCAGTACTTC. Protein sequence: CASTGTRDEQYF.

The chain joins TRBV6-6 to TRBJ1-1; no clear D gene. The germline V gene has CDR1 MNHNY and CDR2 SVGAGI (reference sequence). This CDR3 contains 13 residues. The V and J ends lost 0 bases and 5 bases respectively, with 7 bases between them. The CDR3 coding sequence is TGTGCCAGCAGTTACTCGGACCGGACTGAAGCTTTCTTT. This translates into CASSYSDRTEAFF.

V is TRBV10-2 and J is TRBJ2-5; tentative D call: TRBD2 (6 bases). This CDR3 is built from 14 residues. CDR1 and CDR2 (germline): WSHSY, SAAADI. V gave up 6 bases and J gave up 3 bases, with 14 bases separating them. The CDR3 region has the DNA TGCGCCAGCAGGGGGCGGGACTCTAAAGAGACCCAGTACTTC. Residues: CASRGRDSKETQYF.

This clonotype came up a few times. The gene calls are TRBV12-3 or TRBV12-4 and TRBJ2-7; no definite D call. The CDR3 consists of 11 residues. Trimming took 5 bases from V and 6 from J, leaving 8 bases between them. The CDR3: CASSVMGEQYF. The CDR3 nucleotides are TGTGCCAGCAGTGTGATGGGCGAGCAGTACTTC.

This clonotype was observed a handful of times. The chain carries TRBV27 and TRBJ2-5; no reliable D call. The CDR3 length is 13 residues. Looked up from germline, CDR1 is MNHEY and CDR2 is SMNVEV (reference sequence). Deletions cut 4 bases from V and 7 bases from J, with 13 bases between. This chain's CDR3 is CASSSGQTGTQYF. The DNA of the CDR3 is TGTGCCAGCAGTTCGGGCCAGACTGGGACCCAGTACTTC.

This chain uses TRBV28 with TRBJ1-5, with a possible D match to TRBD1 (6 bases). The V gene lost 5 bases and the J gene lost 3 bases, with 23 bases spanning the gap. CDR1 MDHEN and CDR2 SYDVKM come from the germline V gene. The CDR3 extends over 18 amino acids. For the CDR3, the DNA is TGTGCCAGCAGTCAAATGATTTTAAAGGACAGCTACAATCAGCCCCAGCATTTT. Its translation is CASSQMILKDSYNQPQHF.

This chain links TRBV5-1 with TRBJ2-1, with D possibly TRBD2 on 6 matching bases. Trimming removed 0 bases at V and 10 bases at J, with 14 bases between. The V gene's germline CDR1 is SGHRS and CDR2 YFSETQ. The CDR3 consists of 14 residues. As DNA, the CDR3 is TGCGCCAGCAGCTTGGAAGCGTGGGGAGGCGAGCAGTTCTTC. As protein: CASSLEAWGGEQFF.

CDR3 sequence: CSVATGKTETQYF. The DNA of the CDR3 is TGCAGCGTTGCGACAGGGAAGACAGAGACCCAGTACTTC. This chain joins TRBV29-1 and TRBJ2-5; TRBD1 aligns across 7 bases. The CDR3 is 13 residues long. Trimming took 4 bases from V and 4 from J; bases not matched to a gene: 6. Germline CDR1 and CDR2: SQVTM and ANQGSEA.

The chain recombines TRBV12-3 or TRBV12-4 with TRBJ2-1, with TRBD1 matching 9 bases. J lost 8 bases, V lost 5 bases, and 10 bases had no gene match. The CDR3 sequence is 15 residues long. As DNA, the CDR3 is TGTGCCAGCAGTCCAGAGACAGGGGGAAGGGATGAGCAGTTCTTC. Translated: CASSPETGGRDEQFF.

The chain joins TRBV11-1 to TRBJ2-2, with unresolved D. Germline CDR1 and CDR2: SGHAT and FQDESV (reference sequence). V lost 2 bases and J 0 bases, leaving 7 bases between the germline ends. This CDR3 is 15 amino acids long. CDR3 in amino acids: CASSLRPTNTGELFF. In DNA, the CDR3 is TGTGCCAGCAGCTTAAGACCCACGAACACCGGGGAGCTGTTTTTT. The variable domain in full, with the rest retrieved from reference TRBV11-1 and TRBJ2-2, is EAEVAQSPRYKITEKSQAVAFWCDPISGHATLYWYRQILGQGPELLVQFQDESVVDDSQLPKDRFSAERLKGVDSTLKIQPAELGDSAMYLCASSLRPTNTGELFFGEGSRLTVL.

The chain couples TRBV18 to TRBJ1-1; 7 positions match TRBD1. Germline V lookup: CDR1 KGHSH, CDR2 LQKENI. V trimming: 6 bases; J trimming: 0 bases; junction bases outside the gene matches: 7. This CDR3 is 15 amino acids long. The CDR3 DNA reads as TGTGCCAGCTCGGGGGACAGCGTAATGAACACTGAAGCTTTCTTT. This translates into CASSGDSVMNTEAFF.